This T cell receptor beta chain was identified in a study of cytotoxic CD8 clonotypes in ibrutinib-treated CLL. Background on the study: Response samples were obtained once patients had received a median around 12 months of treatment, range 6 to 36.

Relative to its sample, this clone is medium-sized. TCRdb keeps only in-frame clones here, not all; method: immunoSEQ multiplex PCR. This sample has approximately 91,000 clones, with 70% to 80% found just once. This sequence originates from a human donor with chronic lymphocytic leukemia. Sequencing used PBMCs, obtained after 12 months of ibrutinib treatment.

The CDR3 bases are TGTGCCAGTAGGCCCGGTGGGCGCGGGGGTGAAAAACTGTTTTTT. This translates into CASRPGGRGGEKLFF. This chain connects TRBV19 to TRBJ1-4; possibly TRBD1 for D (5 bases). This CDR3 is built from 15 residues. Trimming removed 6 bases from V and 7 bases from J, with 18 bases in between. In germline, CDR1 is LNHDA, CDR2 SQIVND (reference sequence).